Detailed here is one T cell receptor beta chain. This specimen comes from a study of blood T cell repertoires in COVID-19. Study-wide background: Nucleic acid was either cDNA or gDNA, and it came from T cells, B-cell-depleted T cells, or PBMCs.

This CDR3 is built from 15 residues. Assay: immunoSEQ multiplex PCR; the TCRdb copy retains only in-frame clones and omits some. In the table there are approximately 440,000 clones, 88% of which are singletons. The gene calls are TRBV21-1 and TRBJ2-1; the table's D call of TRBD1 was not tested on the DNA. TRBV21-1 is a documented pseudogene. The sample comprised peripheral blood. The sequence came from a woman between 45 and 60 years old with COVID-19, enrolled during active disease. The CDR3 is CASSKEQANYNEQFF. The CDR3, as DNA: TGTGCCAGCAGCAAAGAACAGGCTAACTACAATGAGCAGTTCTTC.